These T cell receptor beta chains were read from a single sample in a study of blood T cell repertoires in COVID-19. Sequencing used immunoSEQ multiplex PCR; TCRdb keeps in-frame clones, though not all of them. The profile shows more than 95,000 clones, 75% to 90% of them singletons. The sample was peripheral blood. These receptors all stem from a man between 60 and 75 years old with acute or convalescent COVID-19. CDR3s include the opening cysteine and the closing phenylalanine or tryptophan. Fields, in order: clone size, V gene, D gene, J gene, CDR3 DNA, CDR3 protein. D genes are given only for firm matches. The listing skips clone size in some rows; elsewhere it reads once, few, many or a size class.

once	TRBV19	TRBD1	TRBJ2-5	TGTGCCAGTGGGCCGACAGGGGTTGTGGAGACCCAGTACTTC	CASGPTGVVETQYF
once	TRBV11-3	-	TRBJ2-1	TGTGCCAGCAGCCCAGGGGTTAGCTTCGGCAATGAGCAGTTCTTC	CASSPGVSFGNEQFF
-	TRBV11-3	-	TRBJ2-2	TGTGCCAGCAGCTTAGTGATAGGGGACACCGGGGAGCTGTTTTTT	CASSLVIGDTGELFF
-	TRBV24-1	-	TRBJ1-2	TGTGCCACCTCACAGGGAGTGGGCTATGGCTACACCTTC	CATSQGVGYGYTF
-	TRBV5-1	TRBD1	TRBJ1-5	TGCGCCAGCAGCAACGTAGGGGGCCCCAATCAGCCCCAGCATTTT	CASSNVGGPNQPQHF
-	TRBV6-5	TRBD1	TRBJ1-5	TGTGCCAGCCGGGACAGTCGCTATCAGCCCCAGCATTTT	CASRDSRYQPQHF
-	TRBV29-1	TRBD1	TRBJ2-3	TGCAGCGTTGTCCCCAACAGGGGAAGCACAGATACGCAGTATTTT	CSVVPNRGSTDTQYF
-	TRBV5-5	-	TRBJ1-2	TGTGCCAGCAGCTTGGGTCGCCAGATAAACTATGGCTACACCTTC	CASSLGRQINYGYTF
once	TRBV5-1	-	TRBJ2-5	TGCGCCAGCAGCTTGGGGGGGCTCCAAGAGACCCAGTACTTC	CASSLGGLQETQYF
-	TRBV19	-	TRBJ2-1	TGTGCCAGTAGTATAGGGCGGGGAGTTTGGGATGAGCAGTTCTTC	CASSIGRGVWDEQFF
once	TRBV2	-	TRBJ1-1	TGTGCCAGCAGGGCGGGGGCGGCCACTGAAGCTTTCTTT	CASRAGAATEAFF
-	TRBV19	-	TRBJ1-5	TGTGCCAGTGCCCAGGGGCATGGTCAGCCCCAGCATTTT	CASAQGHGQPQHF
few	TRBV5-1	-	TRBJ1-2	TGCGCCAGCAGCCGGACAGCCTATGGCTACACCTTC	CASSRTAYGYTF
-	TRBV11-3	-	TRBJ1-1	TGTGCCAGCAGCCCCACGGGGGGGGCAGAGACTGAAGCTTTCTTT	CASSPTGGAETEAFF
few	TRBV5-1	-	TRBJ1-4	TGCGCCAGCAGCCAGGACACGGCTAATGAAAAACTGTTTTTT	CASSQDTANEKLFF
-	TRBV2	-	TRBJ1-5	TGTGCCAGCAGTGAAGCGGGTGGGCCGGGGCAGCCCCAGCATTTT	CASSEAGGPGQPQHF
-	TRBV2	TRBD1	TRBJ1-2	TGTGCCAGCAGTCCGGGACAGGGCTATGGCTACACCTTC	CASSPGQGYGYTF
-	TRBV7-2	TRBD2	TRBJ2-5	TGTGCCAGCAGCATCACTAGCGCCCTTCGGGAGACCCAGTACTTC	CASSITSALRETQYF
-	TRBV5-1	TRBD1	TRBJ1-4	TGCGCCAGCAGCTCGACAGGGGGCACTCGTGAAAAACTGTTTTTT	CASSSTGGTREKLFF
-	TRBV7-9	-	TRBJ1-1	TGTGCCGTCGAGGGGAACACTGAAGCTTTCTTT	CAVEGNTEAFF
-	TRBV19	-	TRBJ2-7	TGTGCCAGTAGTCGAACCTTTGGACAGCTAATCTACGAGCAGTACTTC	CASSRTFGQLIYEQYF
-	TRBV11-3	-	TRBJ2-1	TGTGCCAGCAGCTTAGCGGGGGTCGGCTCCTACAATGAGCAGTTCTTC	CASSLAGVGSYNEQFF
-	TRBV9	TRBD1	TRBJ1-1	TGTGCCAGCAGTCCGGGACAGGGGAGCGGTGAAGCTTTCTTT	CASSPGQGSGEAFF
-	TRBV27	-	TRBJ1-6	TGTGCCAGCAGTTTAGAGGGCTATAATTCACCCCTCCACTTT	CASSLEGYNSPLHF
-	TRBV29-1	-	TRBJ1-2	TGCAGCGTTGATGGGGGCGGCAACTATGGCTACACCTTC	CSVDGGGNYGYTF
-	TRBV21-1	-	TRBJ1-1	TGTGCCAGCAGCAAGCGGGACAGGGGGGTTACTGAAGCTTTCTTT	CASSKRDRGVTEAFF
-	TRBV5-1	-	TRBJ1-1	TGCGCCAGCAGCTTACAGGGTTCGAACACTGAAGCTTTCTTT	CASSLQGSNTEAFF
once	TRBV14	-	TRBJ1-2	TGTGCCAGCAGCCAAGAGGGTGGGGCCAGCTATGGCTACACCTTC	CASSQEGGASYGYTF
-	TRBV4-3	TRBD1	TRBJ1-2	TGCGCCAGCAGCCAAGATCGGGACAGCGCTAACTATGGCTACACCTTC	CASSQDRDSANYGYTF
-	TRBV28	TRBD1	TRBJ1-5	TGTGCCAGCATTACCCGGGACAGGGTCCATGGGGCCAATCAGCCCCAGCATTTT	CASITRDRVHGANQPQHF
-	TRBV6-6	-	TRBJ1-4	TGTGCCAGCAGTTACCCGAAGGGAGCTGGCGGTGAAAAACTGTTTTTT	CASSYPKGAGGEKLFF
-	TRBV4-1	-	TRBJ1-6	TGCGCCAGCAGCCAAGATCAGACACCCACTAATTCACCCCTCCACTTT	CASSQDQTPTNSPLHF
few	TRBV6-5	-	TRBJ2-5	TGTGCCAGCAGTTCCCTTTTCAGCGGACAAGAGACCCAGTACTTC	CASSSLFSGQETQYF
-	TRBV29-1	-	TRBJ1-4	TGCAGCGTTGAAACAAATGAAAAACTGTTTTTT	CSVETNEKLFF
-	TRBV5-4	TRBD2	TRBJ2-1	TGTGCCAGCAACTTAAATAGCGGGCCCAACAATGAGCAGTTCTTC	CASNLNSGPNNEQFF
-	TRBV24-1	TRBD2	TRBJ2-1	TGTGCCACCAGTGATTCACTCCCTAGCGGGAGGGACAATGAGCAGTTCTTC	CATSDSLPSGRDNEQFF
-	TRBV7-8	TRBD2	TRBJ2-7	TGTGCCAGCAGCCGGCCCGGGCTAGCGGATTCCCACGAGCAGTACTTC	CASSRPGLADSHEQYF
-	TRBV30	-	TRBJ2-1	TGTGCCCTTAGAAAGGGAGGGGGGAATGAGCAGTTCTTC	CALRKGGGNEQFF
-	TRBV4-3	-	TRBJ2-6	TGCGCCAGCAGCCAAGCCACAGGGTTGGGGGCCAACGTCCTGACTTTC	CASSQATGLGANVLTF
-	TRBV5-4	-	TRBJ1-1	TGTGCCAGCAGCCTTAACACTGAAGCTTTCTTT	CASSLNTEAFF
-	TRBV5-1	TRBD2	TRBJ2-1	TGCGCCAGCAGCTTGGACCCTCCGGGGGGAGGATTATCCTACAATGAGCAGTTCTTC	CASSLDPPGGGLSYNEQFF
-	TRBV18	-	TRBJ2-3	TGTGCCAGCTCCGGGACTAGCACAGATACGCAGTATTTT	CASSGTSTDTQYF
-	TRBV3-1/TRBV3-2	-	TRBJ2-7	TGTGCCAGCAGCCAAGGAAGGGGCACTCCCTACGAGCAGTACTTC	CASSQGRGTPYEQYF
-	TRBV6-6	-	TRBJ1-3	TGTGCCAGCAGTCCCAGGGAACACACCATATATTTT	CASSPREHTIYF
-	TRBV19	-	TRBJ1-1	TGTGCCAGTAGTATAGAAGGGAGCACTGAAGCTTTCTTT	CASSIEGSTEAFF
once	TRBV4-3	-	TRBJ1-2	TGCGCCAGCAGTCAAGTTAACAGGGTGGAAGATGGCTACACCTTC	CASSQVNRVEDGYTF
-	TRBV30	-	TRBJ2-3	TGTGCCTGGAGTGTCTCGGGGTTCACAGATACGCAGTATTTT	CAWSVSGFTDTQYF
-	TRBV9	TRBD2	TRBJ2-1	TGTGCCAGCAGCGTAGCTCTTACTAGCGGGAGGGCTTTCGATGAGCAGTTCTTC	CASSVALTSGRAFDEQFF
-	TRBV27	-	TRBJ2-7	TGTGCCAGCAGTTTATACTCTCCCTACGAGCAGTACTTC	CASSLYSPYEQYF
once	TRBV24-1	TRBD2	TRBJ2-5	TGTGCCACCAGTGATGGGAGGGTAGAGACCCAGTACTTC	CATSDGRVETQYF
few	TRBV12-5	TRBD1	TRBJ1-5	TGTGCTAGTGGTTCGGTAGACAGGGGGGGACAGCCCCAGCATTTT	CASGSVDRGGQPQHF
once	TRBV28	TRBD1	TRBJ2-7	TGTGCCAGCAGCTCAAACAGGGGCCGTCCGTACTTC	CASSSNRGRPYF